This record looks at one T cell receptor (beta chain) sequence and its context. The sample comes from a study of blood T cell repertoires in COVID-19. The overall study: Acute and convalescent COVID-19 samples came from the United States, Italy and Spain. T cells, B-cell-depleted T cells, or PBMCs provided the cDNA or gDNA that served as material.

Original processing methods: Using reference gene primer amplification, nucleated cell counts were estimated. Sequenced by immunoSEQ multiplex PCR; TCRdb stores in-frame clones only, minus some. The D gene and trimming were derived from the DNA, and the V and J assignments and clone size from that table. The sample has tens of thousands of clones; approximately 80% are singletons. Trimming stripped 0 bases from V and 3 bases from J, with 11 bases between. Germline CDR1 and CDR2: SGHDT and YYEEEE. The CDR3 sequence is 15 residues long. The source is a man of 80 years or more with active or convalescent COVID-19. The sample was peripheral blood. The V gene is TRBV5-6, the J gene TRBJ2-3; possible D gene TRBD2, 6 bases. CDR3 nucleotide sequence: TGTGCCAGCAGCTTGGAATTAGCGGAGACAGATACGCAGTATTTT. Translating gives CASSLELAETDTQYF. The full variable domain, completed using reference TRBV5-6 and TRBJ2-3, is DAGVTQSPTHLIKTRGQQVTLRCSPKSGHDTVSWYQQALGQGPQFIFQYYEEEERQRGNFPDRFSGHQFPNYSSELNVNALLLGDSALYLCASSLELAETDTQYFGPGTRLTVL.